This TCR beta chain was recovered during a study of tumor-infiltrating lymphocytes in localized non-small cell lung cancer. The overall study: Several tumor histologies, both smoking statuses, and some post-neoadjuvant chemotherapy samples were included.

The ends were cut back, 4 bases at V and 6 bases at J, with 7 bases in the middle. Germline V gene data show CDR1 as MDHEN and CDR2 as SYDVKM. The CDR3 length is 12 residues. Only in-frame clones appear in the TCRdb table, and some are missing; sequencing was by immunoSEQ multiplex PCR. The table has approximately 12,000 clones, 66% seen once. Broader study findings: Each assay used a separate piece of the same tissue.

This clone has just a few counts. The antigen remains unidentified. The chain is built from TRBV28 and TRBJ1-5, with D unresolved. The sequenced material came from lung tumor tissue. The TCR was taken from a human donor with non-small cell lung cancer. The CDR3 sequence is CASSSGGQPQHF. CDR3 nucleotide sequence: TGTGCCAGCAGTTCGGGTGGTCAGCCCCAGCATTTT.